These 27 T cell receptor beta chains were all obtained from the same sample, sequenced in a study of blood T cell repertoires in COVID-19. Assay: immunoSEQ multiplex PCR; the TCRdb copy retains only in-frame clones and omits some. The repertoire consists of 70,000 to 95,000 clones, with roughly 78% occurring once and the leading ten covering about a third. Specimen: peripheral blood. These receptors came from a man in his 60s with COVID-19, enrolled during active disease.

The V call is TRBV4-1, the J call TRBJ2-7; TRBD2 aligns across 15 bases. The CDR3 extends over 18 amino acids. The germline gives CDR1 MGHRA, CDR2 YSYEKL. The J segment lost 1 base and the V segment lost 5 bases, leaving 9 bases of the junction unmatched. The CDR3 protein is CASSSTPGTSGGSYEQYF. The CDR3 coding sequence is TGCGCCAGCAGCTCGACTCCCGGGACTAGCGGGGGGTCCTACGAGCAGTACTTC.

The gene calls are TRBV5-1 and TRBJ2-7, with 10 bases that match TRBD1. With 4 bases clipped from V and 5 bases from J, the junction kept 6 bases outside the gene matches. This CDR3 region has 14 residues. Looked up from germline, CDR1 is SGHRS and CDR2 is YFSETQ. CDR3 bases: TGCGCCAGCAGCCCGGGACAGGGGAGCCACGAGCAGTACTTC. It encodes CASSPGQGSHEQYF. The entire variable domain, with the rest obtained from reference TRBV5-1 and TRBJ2-7, is as follows: KAGVTQTPRYLIKTRGQQVTLSCSPISGHRSVSWYQQTPGQGLQFLFEYFSETQRNKGNFPGRFSGRQFSNSRSEMNVSTLELGDSALYLCASSPGQGSHEQYFGPGTRLTVT.

The J gene is TRBJ1-2, the V gene TRBV19; D unclear. Germline assignment: CDR1 LNHDA and CDR2 SQIVND (reference sequence). The CDR3 runs to 13 residues. Between the trimmed V and J ends, which lost 5 bases and 1 base, there was a span of 8 bases. The CDR3 reads CASSVGSNYGYTF. The CDR3 DNA reads as TGTGCCAGTAGTGTCGGGAGTAACTATGGCTACACCTTC.

This clone occurred many times. The chain links TRBV9 to TRBJ2-7, with a tentative D call TRBD2 (5 bases). Germline assignment: CDR1 SGDLS and CDR2 YYNGEE. V was shortened by 2 bases and J by 6 bases, with 12 bases between the two germline ends. The CDR3 runs 13 residues. The CDR3 sequence: CASSVNPGSEQYF. The CDR3 DNA reads TGTGCCAGCAGCGTTAACCCGGGGAGCGAGCAGTACTTC.

There are many counts of this clone. J is TRBJ1-5 and V is TRBV24-1; maybe TRBD1 (5 bases). The CDR3 is 14 residues long. V was clipped by 4 bases and J by 3 bases, with 9 bases between them. Per the germline V gene, CDR1 is KGHDR and CDR2 is SFDVKD. CDR3 nucleotide sequence: TGTGCCACCAGTGAAGCAGGGAACAATCAGCCCCAGCATTTT. This codes for CATSEAGNNQPQHF.

The J gene is TRBJ2-3, the V gene TRBV10-3; 16 bases are a match to TRBD2. Germline-derived CDR1 and CDR2 are ENHRY and SYGVKD. V lost 6 bases and J lost 1; bases outside the gene matches: 4. The CDR3 is made up of 17 amino acids. This chain's CDR3 is CAIRGTSGRDRTDTQYF. The CDR3 DNA reads as TGTGCCATCAGGGGGACTAGCGGGAGGGACCGCACAGATACGCAGTATTTT.

The gene calls are TRBV5-4 and TRBJ1-6; D not certain. Germline CDR1 is SGHNT and CDR2 is YYREEE (reference sequence). This CDR3 spans 12 amino acids. Trimming cost V 3 bases and J 7 bases, with 5 bases left between them. The CDR3 bases are TGTGCCAGCAGCTCCTTAAATTCACCCCTCCACTTT. It is translated as CASSSLNSPLHF.

This chain connects TRBV5-1 to TRBJ2-1; 10 nucleotides line up with TRBD2. V was clipped by 5 bases and J by 2 bases; unmatched bases: 7. Germline CDR1 and CDR2: SGHRS and YFSETQ. The CDR3 is made up of 16 amino acids. CDR3 nucleotide sequence: TGCGCCAGCAGGGGTAGTGGGACTAGCGCCTACAATGAGCAGTTCTTC. This translates into CASRGSGTSAYNEQFF.

J is TRBJ2-5 and V is TRBV18, with D tentatively TRBD2 (6 bases). The length of the CDR3 is 15 residues. The germline gives CDR1 KGHSH, CDR2 LQKENI. V gave up 3 bases and J gave up 5 bases, with 16 bases separating them. CDR3 residues: CASSPDGLGGETQYF. The CDR3 region has the DNA TGTGCCAGCTCACCTGATGGCCTCGGAGGGGAGACCCAGTACTTC.

The chain recombines TRBV2 with TRBJ2-4, with D perhaps matching TRBD2 (5 bases). The CDR3 totals 22 residues. Trimming took off 7 bases at V and 2 bases at J, with 36 bases between the two ends. Germline V CDR1 and CDR2: SNHLY, FYNNEI. The CDR3 DNA reads TGTGCCAGCACTGGGAGTCTCCGCCTGGGCCTAAGTGAAGTTAAGCCCAAAAACATTCAGTACTTC. Translation gives CASTGSLRLGLSEVKPKNIQYF.

V is TRBV9 and J is TRBJ2-7; 9 positions match TRBD2. CDR1 is SGDLS and CDR2 is YYNGEE in the germline V gene. J gave up 3 bases and V 3 bases, and 4 bases lay outside the gene matches. The CDR3 loop spans 14 amino acids. DNA of the CDR3: TGTGCCAGCAGCGGAGCGGGGGGTTTCTACGAGCAGTACTTC. This translates into CASSGAGGFYEQYF. Together with reference TRBV9 and TRBJ2-7, the CDR3 gives the full variable domain: DSGVTQTPKHLITATGQRVTLRCSPRSGDLSVYWYQQSLDQGLQFLIQYYNGEERAKGNILERFSAQQFPDLHSELNLSSLELGDSALYFCASSGAGGFYEQYFGPGTRLTVT.

This clone turned up a few times. The chain recombines TRBV5-1 with TRBJ1-6; weak D call: TRBD1 (5 bases). Trimming took 0 bases from V and 11 from J, leaving 9 bases between them. Germline CDR1 SGHRS, CDR2 YFSETQ. CDR3 length equals 13 residues. The CDR3 sequence: CASSLEGVPPLHF. The CDR3 DNA is TGCGCCAGCAGCTTGGAAGGGGTTCCACCCCTCCACTTT.

The chain uses TRBV12-3 or TRBV12-4 and TRBJ1-1; D remains unclear. The CDR3 has 12 amino acids. Trimming stripped 4 bases from V and 4 bases from J, with 7 bases between. The chain's CDR3 is CASSWQATEAFF. Written as DNA, the CDR3 is TGTGCCAGCAGTTGGCAGGCCACTGAAGCTTTCTTT.

The genes are TRBV11-3 and TRBJ2-1; 7 bases agree with TRBD2. CDR1 and CDR2 from the germline V gene are SGHNT and YENEEA. The CDR3 has 15 residues. The junction had 3 bases not matched to a gene; V was cut back by 4 bases and J by 0 bases. CDR3 nucleotides: TGTGCCAGCAGCTCTAGCGGTAGCTCCTACAATGAGCAGTTCTTC. This codes for CASSSSGSSYNEQFF.

The chain uses TRBV11-2 and TRBJ1-1; tentatively, D is TRBD1 (5 bases). CDR3 length: 13 amino acids. The V end was cut by 1 base, the J end by 4 bases, with 7 bases between. Germline CDR1 reads SGHAT; CDR2 reads FQNNGV. DNA for the CDR3: TGTGCCAGCAGCTTAGCGGGGGGCACTGAAGCTTTCTTT. It is translated as CASSLAGGTEAFF.

The chain employs TRBV7-9 and TRBJ2-1; 9 bases match TRBD2. In germline, CDR1 is SEHNR, CDR2 FQNEAQ (reference sequence). The CDR3 contains 14 residues. The V gene end was trimmed by 5 bases and the J gene end by 7 bases; junction bases not matched to a gene: 6. This CDR3 is CASSPGLATNEQFF. CDR3 in DNA: TGTGCCAGCAGCCCGGGACTAGCCACAAATGAGCAGTTCTTC.

The chain is built from TRBV7-9 and TRBJ2-7; 10 positions agree with TRBD1. Germline-derived CDR1 and CDR2 are SEHNR and FQNEAQ (reference sequence). This CDR3 contains 14 residues. V dropped 4 bases and J dropped 3; count of bases not matched to a gene: 3. CDR3 in DNA: TGTGCCAGCAGCTCGGACAGGGGGAACTACGAGCAGTACTTC. It codes for CASSSDRGNYEQYF.

The chain employs TRBV7-8 and TRBJ2-7; possible D gene TRBD1, 6 bases. V lost 2 bases and J lost 0, with 20 bases in between. This CDR3 contains 18 residues. Per the germline V gene, CDR1 is SGHVS and CDR2 is FQNEAQ. CDR3 residues: CASSLRAKRGNPSYEQYF. The CDR3 DNA reads as TGTGCCAGCAGCTTACGGGCAAAGAGGGGGAATCCCTCCTACGAGCAGTACTTC. The full variable domain, with the rest looked up from reference TRBV7-8 and TRBJ2-7, is GAGVSQSPRYKVAKRGQDVALRCDPISGHVSLFWYQQALGQGPEFLTYFQNEAQLDKSGLPSDRFFAERPEGSVSTLKIQRTQQEDSAVYLCASSLRAKRGNPSYEQYFGPGTRLTVT.

CDR3 DNA sequence: TGTGCCAGCAGCTTGGAGGAGACTAGTCTTCGGGAGCAGTACTTC. This codes for CASSLEETSLREQYF. V usage is TRBV7-8 and J usage is TRBJ2-7; possible D gene TRBD2, 6 bases. Per the germline V gene, CDR1 is SGHVS and CDR2 is FQNEAQ. V was clipped by 3 bases and J by 7 bases, with 19 bases between them. The CDR3 loop spans 15 amino acids.

The rearrangement uses TRBV5-6 and TRBJ2-5, with D possibly matching TRBD2 (5 bases). The CDR3 is 14 amino acids. The germline CDR1 and CDR2 sequences are SGHDT and YYEEEE. V was shortened by 2 bases and J by 2 bases, with 10 bases between the two germline ends. The CDR3 coding sequence is TGTGCCAGCAGCTTCGTGGGAGTTCAAGAGACCCAGTACTTC. Protein sequence: CASSFVGVQETQYF.

The J gene is TRBJ1-4, the V gene TRBV4-1; 10 bases are a match to TRBD1. This CDR3 is 15 amino acids long. Germline values: CDR1 MGHRA, CDR2 YSYEKL. The junction had 5 bases not matched to a gene; V was cut back by 4 bases and J by 6 bases. CDR3 DNA sequence: TGCGCCAGCAGCCCCAGGACAGGGGGATATGAAAAACTGTTTTTT. Translated: CASSPRTGGYEKLFF.

The V call is TRBV19, the J call TRBJ2-7; D may be TRBD2 (5 bases). CDR1 and CDR2 from the germline V gene are LNHDA and SQIVND (reference sequence). The CDR3 length is 15 residues. V lost 4 bases, J lost 0 bases, and 13 bases lay in between. This CDR3 is CASSTSGLLSYEQYF. CDR3 coding DNA: TGTGCCAGTAGTACCTCCGGACTCCTCTCCTACGAGCAGTACTTC.

The J gene is TRBJ2-1, the V gene TRBV11-3; perhaps TRBD1 as D (6 bases). Germline V CDR1 and CDR2: SGHNT, YENEEA. The length of the CDR3 is 16 residues. The germline V and J ends were trimmed by 3 bases and 2 bases, with 14 bases remaining between them. The CDR3 nucleotides read TGTGCCAGCAGCTTGGGGACACTCATGGCCTACAATGAGCAGTTCTTC. As protein: CASSLGTLMAYNEQFF.

The chain employs TRBV7-3 and TRBJ2-1; D remains ambiguous. The germline V and J ends were trimmed by 7 bases and 0 bases, with 10 bases remaining between them. The CDR3 is 14 residues long. Looked up from germline, CDR1 is SGHTA and CDR2 is FQGTGA. The CDR3, as DNA: TGTGCCAGCAAACCACAGAGCTCCTACAATGAGCAGTTCTTC. Translation gives CASKPQSSYNEQFF. The variable domain in full, completed from reference TRBV7-3 and TRBJ2-1, reads GAGVSQTPSNKVTEKGKYVELRCDPISGHTALYWYRQSLGQGPEFLIYFQGTGAADDSGLPNDRFFAVRPEGSVSTLKIQRTERGDSAVYLCASKPQSSYNEQFFGPGTRLTVL.

V gene TRBV9 combines with J gene TRBJ2-3; 9 positions match TRBD1. J gave up 4 bases and V 3 bases, and 9 bases lay outside the gene matches. The CDR3 runs 16 residues. Germline V gene data show CDR1 as SGDLS and CDR2 as YYNGEE. The CDR3 region is CASSGYRGQVADTQYF. As DNA, the CDR3 is TGTGCCAGCAGCGGTTACAGGGGGCAGGTCGCAGATACGCAGTATTTT.

The rearrangement links TRBV7-9 to TRBJ2-7, with TRBD1 matching 8 bases. The CDR3 is made up of 12 amino acids. Germline V CDR1 and CDR2: SEHNR, FQNEAQ (reference sequence). V trimming: 5 bases; J trimming: 6 bases; junction bases outside the gene matches: 3. CDR3 protein: CASSRDRGEQYF. CDR3 in DNA: TGTGCCAGCAGCCGAGACAGGGGCGAGCAGTACTTC.

This sequence joins TRBV2 and TRBJ2-5; TRBD2 agrees at 8 bases. The germline V gene encodes CDR1 SNHLY and CDR2 FYNNEI. This CDR3 comprises 15 residues. J was trimmed by 1 base and V by 6 bases; bases with no gene match: 7. The CDR3 DNA follows: TGTGCCAGCAGCGCCACTAGCGGCCCCCAAGAGACCCAGTACTTC. This codes for CASSATSGPQETQYF.